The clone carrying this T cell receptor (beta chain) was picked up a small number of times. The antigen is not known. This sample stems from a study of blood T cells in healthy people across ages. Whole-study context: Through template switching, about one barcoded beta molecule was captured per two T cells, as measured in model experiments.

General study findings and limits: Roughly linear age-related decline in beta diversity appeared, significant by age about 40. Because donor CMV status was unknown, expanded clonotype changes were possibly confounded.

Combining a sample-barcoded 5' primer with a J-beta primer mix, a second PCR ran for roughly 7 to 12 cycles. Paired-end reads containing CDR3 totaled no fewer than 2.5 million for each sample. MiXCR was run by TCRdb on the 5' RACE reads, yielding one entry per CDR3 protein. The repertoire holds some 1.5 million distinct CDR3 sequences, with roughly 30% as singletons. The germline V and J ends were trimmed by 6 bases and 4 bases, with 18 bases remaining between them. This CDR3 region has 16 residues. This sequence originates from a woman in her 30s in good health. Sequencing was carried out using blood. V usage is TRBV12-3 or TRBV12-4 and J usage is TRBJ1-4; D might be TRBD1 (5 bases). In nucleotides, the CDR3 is TGTGCCAGCAGCACTTCCTTCGGGACGTTTAATGAAAAACTGTTTTTT. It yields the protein CASSTSFGTFNEKLFF.